The 25 T cell receptor beta chains below all came from one sample that was sequenced in a study of shared clonotypes between healthy human individuals. Here immunoSEQ multiplex PCR was the method, and the copy in TCRdb shows in-frame clones only, minus some. The sample gives approximately 1,500,000 clones, 95% to 99% of which show up once; 0.4% to 0.45% is in the top ten. Specimen: naive CD4+ T cells sorted from blood. Subset given: CD45RA+ positively selected. The receptors come from a man aged 25-45 years in good health.

The gene calls are TRBV5-5 and TRBJ2-5; D is uncertain. CDR3 length: 15 amino acids. Trimming stripped 0 bases from V and 2 bases from J, with 11 bases between. CDR1 SGHKS and CDR2 YYEKEE come from the germline V gene (reference sequence). The DNA for the CDR3 is TGTGCCAGCAGCTTGGCTGGAGCTACACAAGAGACCCAGTACTTC. This codes for CASSLAGATQETQYF.

The chain is built from TRBV5-8 and TRBJ1-3; D not resolved. The CDR3 sequence is 16 residues long. Germline CDR1 SGHTS, CDR2 YDEGEE. V was pared by 1 base and J by 0 bases, with 11 bases between. CDR3 nucleotides: TGTGCCAGCAGCTTGCTCCACGGCTTCTCTGGAAACACCATATATTTT. This encodes CASSLLHGFSGNTIYF.

V gene TRBV9 combines with J gene TRBJ2-1; 7 bases match TRBD2. Germline CDR1 reads SGDLS; CDR2 reads YYNGEE. V trimming: 4 bases; J trimming: 11 bases; junction bases outside the gene matches: 12. The CDR3 loop spans 14 amino acids. CDR3 in DNA: TGTGCCAGCAGCTCATTGGGACGGGAGGACAAGCAGTTCTTC. It translates to CASSSLGREDKQFF.

The V and J genes are TRBV28 and TRBJ1-2; D is ambiguous. CDR3 length: 12 amino acids. V was shortened by 1 base and J by 7 bases, with 7 bases between the two germline ends. Germline V gene sequence: CDR1 MDHEN, CDR2 SYDVKM. The CDR3 sequence: CASSLSPGGYTF. Here the CDR3 DNA reads TGTGCCAGCAGTTTATCACCGGGTGGCTACACCTTC.

This clone is a singleton in its sample. The chain is built from TRBV28 and TRBJ2-7, with 8 bases lining up with TRBD1. Germline-derived CDR1 and CDR2 are MDHEN and SYDVKM. Trimming removed 6 bases from V and 5 bases from J; junction bases left unmatched: 12. This CDR3 is built from 15 residues. The CDR3 coding sequence is TGTGCCAGCAGCGTTCCGGGACAGGTAATCAACGAGCAGTACTTC. Translated, it gives CASSVPGQVINEQYF.

The chain recombines TRBV9 with TRBJ2-1, with D uncertain. V was trimmed by 2 bases and J by 2 bases, leaving 8 bases between them. CDR1 is SGDLS and CDR2 is YYNGEE in the germline V gene. The CDR3 is made up of 14 amino acids. The CDR3 region has the DNA TGTGCCAGCAGCGTCGGTTCAGCCTACAATGAGCAGTTCTTC. This codes for CASSVGSAYNEQFF.

Comments on this clone: Distinct nucleotide sequences in the sample also encode this CDR3. The chain employs TRBV5-1 and TRBJ2-1, with 9 bases lining up with TRBD1. V dropped 3 bases and J dropped 4; count of bases not matched to a gene: 5. The CDR3 has 15 amino acids. Germline CDR1 reads SGHRS; CDR2 reads YFSETQ. In DNA form, the CDR3 reads TGCGCCAGCAGCTCACCGGGACAGGGATACAATGAGCAGTTCTTC. This sequence encodes CASSSPGQGYNEQFF.

The chain links TRBV5-1 to TRBJ1-1, with 7 bases aligning to TRBD1. Germline lookup yields CDR1 SGHRS and CDR2 YFSETQ. Germline trimming cut 3 bases from V and 4 bases from J; bases unmatched to any gene: 12. The CDR3 contains 16 residues. The chain's CDR3 is CASSSTGFGSSTEAFF. The CDR3 DNA sequence: TGCGCCAGCAGCTCGACAGGGTTTGGGTCGAGCACTGAAGCTTTCTTT.

This chain connects TRBV27 to TRBJ1-1; D gene ambiguous. The CDR3 extends over 14 amino acids. The germline CDR1 and CDR2 sequences are MNHEY and SMNVEV (reference sequence). Trimming shortened V by 3 bases and J by 6 bases, and 14 bases separated the two germline ends. CDR3 DNA: TGTGCCAGCAGTTTTCTGGCGGGAAGTGCTGAAGCTTTCTTT. It is translated as CASSFLAGSAEAFF.

This chain joins TRBV5-4 and TRBJ2-1, with TRBD1 matching over 11 bases. CDR3 length: 15 residues. V shed 2 bases, J shed 7 bases, and the junction held 5 bases outside the gene matches. Germline-derived CDR1 and CDR2 are SGHNT and YYREEE (reference sequence). The CDR3 loop reads CASSFGGQGENEQFF. The CDR3 DNA reads TGTGCCAGCAGCTTCGGGGGACAGGGGGAAAATGAGCAGTTCTTC.

V is TRBV2 and J is TRBJ2-7; D is undetermined. CDR3 length: 19 amino acids. Trimming took off 4 bases at V and 3 bases at J, with 28 bases between the two ends. Germline V gives CDR1 SNHLY, CDR2 FYNNEI. The CDR3 sequence is CASSVRSKVRAQSFYEQYF. The CDR3 coding sequence is TGTGCCAGCAGTGTCCGGTCAAAGGTCCGGGCCCAGAGCTTCTACGAGCAGTACTTC.

Only one count was recorded for this clone. The chain carries TRBV6-5 and TRBJ2-1, with D uncertain. Germline CDR1 is MNHEY and CDR2 is SVGAGI. CDR3 size: 13 residues. With 6 bases removed from V and 0 bases from J, the gap between germline ends came to 6 bases. The CDR3 DNA reads TGTGCCAGCAGATTAAGCTCCTACAATGAGCAGTTCTTC. This encodes CASRLSSYNEQFF.

This chain connects TRBV30 to TRBJ2-1; a possible D gene is TRBD2 (5 bases). Germline CDR1 is GTSNPN and CDR2 is SVGIG (reference sequence). With 3 bases removed from V and 3 bases from J, the gap between germline ends came to 6 bases. The CDR3 is made up of 12 amino acids. DNA for the CDR3: TGTGCCTGGAGGGAGGTCTACAATGAGCAGTTCTTC. Translated, it gives CAWREVYNEQFF.

Regarding this clone: The same CDR3 arises from other DNA sequences in this sample as well. This CDR3 is CASSTTYEQYF. CDR3 nucleotide sequence: TGTGCCAGCAGTACCACCTACGAGCAGTACTTC. The chain links TRBV6-6 to TRBJ2-7; D unresolved. From germline, CDR1 is MNHNY and CDR2 SVGAGI (reference sequence). This CDR3 has 11 residues. V shed 5 bases and J shed 2 bases, with 4 bases lying between them.

In nucleotides, the CDR3 is TGTGCCAGCAGTTTAGCAGGGGTCCCTAACTATGGCTACACCTTC. Translating gives CASSLAGVPNYGYTF. The V gene is TRBV27, the J gene TRBJ1-2; the D gene is possibly TRBD1 (6 bases). The germline V gene encodes CDR1 MNHEY and CDR2 SMNVEV (reference sequence). With 2 bases removed from V and 0 bases from J, the gap between germline ends came to 10 bases. The CDR3 is made up of 15 amino acids.

Concerning this clone itself: Other DNA sequences in the sample encode the same CDR3. CDR3 sequence: CSASTYEQYF. The CDR3 nucleotides are TGCAGTGCGAGTACCTACGAGCAGTACTTC. The chain links TRBV20-1 to TRBJ2-7; D gene ambiguous. The CDR3 length is 10 residues. The V gene's germline CDR1 is DFQATT and CDR2 SNEGSKA (reference sequence). The ends were cut back, 6 bases at V and 2 bases at J, with 5 bases in the middle.

V is TRBV4-3 and J is TRBJ1-1; D perhaps matches TRBD1 (6 bases). Per the germline V gene, CDR1 is LGHNA and CDR2 is YSLEER. V shed 0 bases and J shed 1 base, with 24 bases lying between them. This CDR3 is built from 20 residues. The CDR3 DNA follows: TGCGCCAGCAGCCAAGAAGTAAGCAGGGGCGGTTCGTATCGGAACACTGAAGCTTTCTTT. Amino acid sequence: CASSQEVSRGGSYRNTEAFF.

V gene TRBV14 combines with J gene TRBJ2-5; no definite D call. This CDR3 region has 14 residues. CDR1 SGHDN and CDR2 FVKESK come from the germline V gene. Trimming removed 1 base from V and 5 bases from J, with 11 bases in between. CDR3 region: CASSQVGQEETQYF. The CDR3 DNA sequence: TGTGCCAGCAGCCAAGTTGGGCAGGAGGAGACCCAGTACTTC.

V is TRBV10-3 and J is TRBJ2-1; D not resolved. V was shortened by 6 bases and J by 9 bases, with 9 bases between the two germline ends. Germline V gene sequence: CDR1 ENHRY, CDR2 SYGVKD. This CDR3 has 11 residues. CDR3 nucleotides: TGTGCCATCAGCGGATTGGGTGAGCAGTTCTTC. Its translation is CAISGLGEQFF.

The V call is TRBV6-1, the J call TRBJ1-1; D is unresolved. Germline CDR1 MNHNS, CDR2 SASEGT. CDR3 length: 15 residues. V lost 1 base, J lost 6 bases, and 15 bases lay in between. CDR3 in amino acids: CASSEDPGRVSEAFF. The CDR3 coding sequence is TGTGCCAGCAGTGAAGATCCGGGTCGCGTATCTGAAGCTTTCTTT.

The J gene is TRBJ2-1, the V gene TRBV19; 7 bases fit TRBD2. The CDR3 spans 15 residues. V trimming: 6 bases; J trimming: 3 bases; junction bases outside the gene matches: 8. CDR1 is LNHDA and CDR2 is SQIVND in the germline V gene (reference sequence). The CDR3 DNA follows: TGTGCCAGTAGGGCGGCGGGAGTTTTCTACAATGAGCAGTTCTTC. Translating it yields CASRAAGVFYNEQFF.

The rearrangement links TRBV5-4 to TRBJ2-2, with 8 positions matching TRBD1. Germline lookup yields CDR1 SGHNT and CDR2 YYREEE (reference sequence). The CDR3 spans 15 residues. The ends lost 6 bases at V and 3 bases at J; junction bases unmatched: 7. For the CDR3, the DNA is TGTGCCAGCACACGACAGGGGTTGGACACCGGGGAGCTGTTTTTT. Amino acids: CASTRQGLDTGELFF.

This clone was counted once. This chain links TRBV2 with TRBJ2-2, with 7 bases that match TRBD1. CDR1 and CDR2 from the germline V gene are SNHLY and FYNNEI. V trimming: 10 bases; J trimming: 1 base; junction bases outside the gene matches: 3. The CDR3 length is 13 residues. The CDR3 is CATRDRNTGELFF. CDR3 in DNA: TGTGCCACTCGGGACAGGAACACCGGGGAGCTGTTTTTT.

This clone was seen a single time. The V gene is TRBV7-3, the J gene TRBJ2-2; D not certain. Trimming took off 5 bases at V and 6 bases at J, with 10 bases between the two ends. Germline V gives CDR1 SGHTA, CDR2 FQGTGA. This CDR3 spans 13 amino acids. DNA for the CDR3: TGTGCCAGCAGCCCCACGGTCGCCGGGGAGCTGTTTTTT. It translates to CASSPTVAGELFF.

The chain recombines TRBV4-3 with TRBJ1-1; the D is unclear. Germline V gene lookup returns CDR1 LGHNA and CDR2 YSLEER. Trimming left V 0 bases short and J 1 base short, with 6 bases between. The CDR3 covers 14 residues. The CDR3 sequence is CASSQDEGNTEAFF. The CDR3 DNA is TGCGCCAGCAGCCAAGATGAGGGGAACACTGAAGCTTTCTTT.